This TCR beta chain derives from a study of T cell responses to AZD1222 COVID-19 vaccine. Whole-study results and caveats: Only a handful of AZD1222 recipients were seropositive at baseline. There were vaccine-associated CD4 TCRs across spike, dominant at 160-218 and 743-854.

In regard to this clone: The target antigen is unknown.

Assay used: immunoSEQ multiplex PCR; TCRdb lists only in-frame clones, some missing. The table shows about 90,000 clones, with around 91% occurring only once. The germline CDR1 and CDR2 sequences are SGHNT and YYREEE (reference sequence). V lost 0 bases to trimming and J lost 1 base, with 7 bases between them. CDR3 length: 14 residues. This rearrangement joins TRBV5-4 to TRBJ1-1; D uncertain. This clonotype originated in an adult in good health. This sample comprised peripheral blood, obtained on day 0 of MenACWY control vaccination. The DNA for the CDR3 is TGTGCCAGCAGCTTGGCCCGGGGGAACACTGAAGCTTTCTTT. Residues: CASSLARGNTEAFF.